This T cell receptor (beta chain) is from a study of blood T cell repertoires in COVID-19. The wider study: Samples of COVID-19 (acute and convalescent) were obtained from the United States, Italy and Spain.

V was clipped by 0 bases and J by 6 bases, with 17 bases between them. There are 15 residues in the CDR3. Germline V gives CDR1 SQVTM, CDR2 ANQGSEA. This table comes from immunoSEQ multiplex PCR, and its TCRdb copy is limited to in-frame clones, with some not included. The sample yields some 420,000 clones, 75% to 90% seen once. Source material: PBMCs or T cells enriched from blood (not recorded which). V gene TRBV29-1 combines with J gene TRBJ1-2, with a weak D call TRBD1 (5 bases). The TCR comes from a man in his thirties or forties who had recovered from COVID-19. In nucleotides, the CDR3 is TGCAGCGTTGAAGATCTGGAGGGGCCCCGCCATGGCTACACCTTC. It translates to CSVEDLEGPRHGYTF.